Each of the 5 T cell receptor beta chains below was sequenced from the same sample in a study of blood T cell repertoires in COVID-19 (dated by TCRdb to the early 2020s). Library preparation employed the immunoSEQ multiplex PCR assay. Imported from immuneACCESS, the table was reduced by TCRdb to in-frame sequences with V and J called. These copies leave out some clones; in studies compared against another copy, an unresolved V gene accounts for under half, and the cause of the remainder is not known. The sample records 95,000 to 150,000 clones, roughly 92% of which are singletons. The ten biggest clones cover just over 2% of the sample. The material sequenced was peripheral blood. The receptors derive from a man aged 45-65 years with COVID-19, enrolled during active disease.

The chain is built from TRBV2 and TRBJ2-7, with 8 bases identical to TRBD1. Germline trimming cut 7 bases from V and 5 bases from J; bases unmatched to any gene: 4. CDR1 is SNHLY and CDR2 is FYNNEI in the germline V gene. This CDR3 comprises 12 residues. The CDR3 here is CASKQGGHEQYF. For the CDR3, the DNA is TGTGCCAGCAAACAGGGGGGCCACGAGCAGTACTTC.

The J gene is TRBJ2-7, the V gene TRBV9; no definite D call. Germline CDR1 is SGDLS and CDR2 is YYNGEE. V was pared by 4 bases and J by 4 bases, with 12 bases between. The CDR3 consists of 13 residues. CDR3 amino acids: CASSPAGRYEQYF. CDR3 nucleotides: TGTGCCAGCAGCCCCGCTGGTAGATACGAGCAGTACTTC.

This chain links TRBV12-5 with TRBJ2-1; 9 bases match TRBD2. Germline V gives CDR1 LGHNT, CDR2 FRNRAP. Trimming cost V 3 bases and J 9 bases; bases outside gene matches: 9. The CDR3 spans 15 residues. This CDR3 is CASGLGGRAFSEQFF. The CDR3 DNA follows: TGTGCTAGTGGTTTAGGCGGGAGGGCCTTCAGTGAGCAGTTCTTC.

This chain links TRBV11-2 with TRBJ2-6, with D possibly TRBD1 on 6 matching bases. Looked up from germline, CDR1 is SGHAT and CDR2 is FQNNGV. The CDR3 spans 14 residues. V was clipped by 6 bases and J by 4 bases, with 10 bases between them. This CDR3 is CASRTGRGANVLTF. CDR3 DNA sequence: TGTGCCAGCAGAACAGGGAGAGGGGCCAACGTCCTGACTTTC.

The chain has TRBV6-5 and TRBJ2-2; 15 bases map to TRBD2. V dropped 6 bases and J dropped 4; count of bases not matched to a gene: 0. CDR3 length equals 15 residues. From germline, CDR1 is MNHEY and CDR2 SVGAGI. The CDR3 here is CASRGLAGGTGELFF. The CDR3 coding sequence is TGTGCCAGCAGGGGACTAGCGGGGGGCACCGGGGAGCTGTTTTTT.